Listed below are T cell receptor beta chains from one sample, sequenced in a study of blood T cell repertoires in COVID-19. Profiled with immunoSEQ multiplex PCR; TCRdb holds only in-frame clones, not every one. In the table there are some 120,000 clones, 80% to 90% of which are singletons. Specimen: peripheral blood. The receptors shown here come from a human donor with acute or convalescent COVID-19. The donor label of this sample is uncertain. CDR3s include the opening cysteine and the closing phenylalanine or tryptophan. Each record gives: clone size, V gene, CDR3 protein. Not all rows give a size; the values are once, few, many and, for expanded clones, a class.

NA TRBV29-1 CSVLLPGLANEQFF
NA TRBV19 CASSFMGSSYNEQFF
NA TRBV7-9 CASSLTGELFF
NA TRBV19 CASQEGQGFGTQYF
NA TRBV18 CASSPQRSSYNEQFF
once TRBV19 CALNTGELFF
NA TRBV4-2 CASSQDSSGSTYEQYF
NA TRBV7-9 CASSQDRDTEAFF
NA TRBV19 CAAKTGGGTEAFF
few TRBV19 CASSIQMNTEAFF
NA TRBV7-3 CASSLILFVSGLSQETQYF
NA TRBV28 CASSSGSYNEQFF
NA TRBV10-2 CASSESPTGGRGYTF
NA TRBV24-1 CATSETDRAGYTF
NA TRBV5-1 CASSGVGGEQYF
few TRBV27 CASSPFRTGADTQYF
NA TRBV6-2/TRBV6-3 CASSRIPGHPPYEQYF
NA TRBV11-2 CASSRGQTQETQYF
NA TRBV3-1/TRBV3-2 CASSQDAGARADTQYF
NA TRBV28 CASSLSRGGNQPQHF
NA TRBV4-1 CASSPPLRGTEAFF
NA TRBV28 CASSLWTSYGYTF
NA TRBV30 CAWRGQGAYEQYF
NA TRBV5-1 CASSPRLAGVARTGELFF
NA TRBV28 CASRTGPHYGYTF
NA TRBV12-3/TRBV12-4 CASRDKVNEKLFF
NA TRBV7-6 CASSLVLLAEETQYF
NA TRBV6-5 CASRQGMMNYGYTF
NA TRBV18 CASSPRGRDEQFF
NA TRBV6-5 CAGGDRGNTGELFF
NA TRBV9 CASSGGQGAGEKLFF
NA TRBV11-3 CASSLPPSHYYNSPLHF
once TRBV19 CASSIRGGDQPQHF
NA TRBV5-1 CASSLDGGPISYEQYF
NA TRBV6-5 CASSLALYNEQFF
NA TRBV18 CASSQHGELFF
NA TRBV18 CASQAGTGYGYTF
NA TRBV18 CASSPRGVAYEQYF
few TRBV27 CASSLIGPGEYSEGHEQFF
NA TRBV19 CASSIMAGVGSYGYTF
NA TRBV18 CASSPGQDYGYTF
NA TRBV9 CASSGVRGHQETQYF
NA TRBV5-1 CASSLASSYNEQFF
NA TRBV3-1/TRBV3-2 CASSQGRDLEYNEQFF
NA TRBV14 CASSPPGRGNKMVGYTF
NA TRBV28 CASRTGQGEYGYTF
NA TRBV6-2/TRBV6-3 CASSYTNSRLGIGELFF
few TRBV5-1 CASSLARQETQYF
NA TRBV6-5 CASRRQGSQETQYF
NA TRBV4-1 CASSPQDSYNEQFF
NA TRBV7-8 CASSKGDIFLPLHF
NA TRBV27 CASSSQTLAVAYEQYF
NA TRBV6-5 CASSDRASGNTIYF
NA TRBV7-2 CASSLYRGDSPLHF
NA TRBV6-2/TRBV6-3 CASSYPVGGENGGELFF
NA TRBV14 CASSQLTGHGGTDTQYF
NA TRBV2 CASSLTGPGRNYGYTF
NA TRBV12-3/TRBV12-4 CASSLGGEETQYF
once TRBV7-9 CASGKDTHTGELFF
NA TRBV7-3 CASSLMGLATGELFF